Sequencing of this T cell receptor beta chain was carried out in a study of T-cell memory formation after mild COVID-19. Using its own MiXCR run on the 5' RACE reads, TCRdb lists one record per CDR3 protein. The sample shows tens of thousands of distinct CDR3 sequences, about 14% of them seen only once. V gave up 2 bases and J gave up 2 bases, with 9 bases separating them. The CDR3 covers 14 residues. Germline V gene lookup returns CDR1 MNHEY and CDR2 SVGAGI. Sequenced input: PBMCs or a T cell subset sorted from them (not recorded which). The chain is built from TRBV6-5 and TRBJ1-2; D unclear. This clonotype was sampled from a young man who had mild COVID-19 (a few samples of this study predate the infection). Cell type and time point are not known. The DNA for the CDR3 is TGTGCCAGCAGTTACGATGGAGGGAACTATGGCTACACCTTC. This encodes CASSYDGGNYGYTF.